The entry below describes one T cell receptor (beta chain). The antigen remains undetermined. The method was immunoSEQ multiplex PCR; TCRdb's version includes in-frame clones alone and lacks a portion of them. The sample includes around 120,000 clones, 80% to 90% seen only once; the top ten take about 16%. This record comes from a study of identifying expanded T cells in peripheral blood. Germline V gene sequence: CDR1 SNHLY, CDR2 FYNNEI. The CDR3 extends over 11 amino acids. With 3 bases removed from V and 5 bases from J, the gap between germline ends came to 5 bases. General observations from the study: Roughly 1.2 clones differed between technical replicates, versus about 15 and 19 over time. Variance in clone template counts between approximately 2-week samples significantly increased with total template count across all healthy donors.

During the collection period, no donor immune events like infections were recorded. This TCR came from a person between 18 and 75 years old in good health. Specimen: blood. The genes are TRBV2 and TRBJ2-7; D gene unclear. The CDR3 here is CASSELHEQYF. The CDR3, as DNA: TGTGCCAGCAGTGAGTTACACGAGCAGTACTTC.